The rows below give T cell receptor beta chains drawn from one sample of a study of memory CD4+ T cells and cytomegalovirus serostatus. Generated by immunoSEQ multiplex PCR, the TCRdb table keeps only in-frame clones and is missing some. This table holds about 57,000 clones, roughly four fifths found once. Sequencing was carried out using memory CD4+ T cells from blood. Every receptor here comes from an adult in good health and CMV-seronegative. Each CDR3 is given without its conserved first and last residue. Size is stated for part of the rows, as once, few or many counts, or as a class when the clone is expanded.

>TRBV5-4|.|TRBJ1-3
ASSLDRISGNTIY
>TRBV7-8|.|TRBJ2-2
ASSLKRGTGELF
>TRBV28|once|TRBJ1-5
ASRRDVGNQPQH
>TRBV4-1|few|TRBJ1-4
ASSTPPRVDNEKLF
>TRBV19|.|TRBJ1-5
ASSTETGVNQPQH
>TRBV11-2|.|.
ASSSPRDSLYEQY
>TRBV4-1|.|TRBJ1-2
ASSQMTATKQANYGYT
>TRBV7-2|.|TRBJ2-3
ASSPRQGRIDTQY
>TRBV5-1|.|TRBJ2-4
ASSERPLAKNIQY
>TRBV7-6|once|TRBJ1-5
ASSLSQNQPQH
>TRBV5-6|.|TRBJ2-5
ASSDRQAGAGETQY
>TRBV5-1|.|TRBJ1-5
ASSMTEPFSNQPQH
>TRBV6-5|few|TRBJ1-2
ASSRPSTGNYGYT
>TRBV20-1|.|TRBJ1-2
SAKYTYGYT
>TRBV10-3|.|TRBJ1-2
AISERGADGYT
>TRBV2|.|TRBJ1-2
ASRGDGIYGYT
>TRBV5-6|.|TRBJ1-2
ASSLIFPNYGYT
>TRBV6-1|once|TRBJ1-3
ASNIRWAGNTIY
>TRBV5-1|.|TRBJ2-3
ASSLGGTGGDTKY
>TRBV27|.|TRBJ2-7
ASSRKQGDYEQY
>TRBV18|.|TRBJ1-6
ASSQIGQGNSPLH
>TRBV2|.|TRBJ1-6
ASSEALGRGKESPLH
>TRBV11-2|once|TRBJ1-5
ASSLGVRSNQPQH
>TRBV11-2|.|TRBJ2-3
ASSSDRLTDTQY
>TRBV7-8|once|TRBJ1-5
ASSLGGGQPQH
>TRBV7-2|.|TRBJ1-6
ASSVGHSPLH
>TRBV6-1|.|TRBJ2-1
ASSFTGVEQF
>TRBV7-9|.|TRBJ1-2
ASSLGRRGVYGYT